This T cell receptor (beta chain) was recovered during a study of T cells in Graves' hyperthyroidism and ophthalmopathy. TCR beta CDR3 regions were amplified from RNA transcripts. The primer set for the first-round RT-PCR of the TCR CDR3 was HTBI. TCRdb used MiXCR to reprocess the multiplex PCR reads, holding one entry per CDR3 protein. The sample has fewer than 900,000 distinct CDR3 sequences, about 17% seen once. Regarding the study as a whole: Among clonotypes expanded in thyroid above 0.001, most were also found in blood.

Germline V CDR1 and CDR2: LGHNA, YSLEER. V was shortened by 1 base and J by 2 bases, with 11 bases between the two germline ends. This CDR3 is 15 amino acids long. As regards this clonotype: Its antigen is unknown.

Lactation, pregnancy, other autoimmune disease or uncontrolled infection led to exclusion of patients. The chain couples TRBV4-3 to TRBJ1-2, with D hard to call. This TCR derives from a woman in her forties or fifties with Graves' hyperthyroidism that later progressed to Graves' ophthalmopathy. The sequencing input was blood. In DNA, the CDR3 is TGCGCCAGCAGCCAAGCTTTCCCCAGAAACTATGGCTACACCTTC. Protein product: CASSQAFPRNYGYTF.